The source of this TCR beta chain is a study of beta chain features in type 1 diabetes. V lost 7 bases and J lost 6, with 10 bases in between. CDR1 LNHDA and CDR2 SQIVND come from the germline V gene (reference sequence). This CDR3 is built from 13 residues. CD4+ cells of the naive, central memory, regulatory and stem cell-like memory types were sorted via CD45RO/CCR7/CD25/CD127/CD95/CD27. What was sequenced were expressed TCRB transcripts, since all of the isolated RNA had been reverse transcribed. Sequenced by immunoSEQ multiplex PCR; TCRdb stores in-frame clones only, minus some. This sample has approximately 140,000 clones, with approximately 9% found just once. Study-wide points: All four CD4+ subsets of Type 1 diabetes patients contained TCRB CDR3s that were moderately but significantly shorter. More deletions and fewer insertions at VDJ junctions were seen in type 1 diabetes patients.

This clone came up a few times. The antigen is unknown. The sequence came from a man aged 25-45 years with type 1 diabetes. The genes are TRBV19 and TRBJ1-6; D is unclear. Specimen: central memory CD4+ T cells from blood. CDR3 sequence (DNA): TGTGCCAGTAAGCGGCAGGCTAATTCACCCCTCCACTTT. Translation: CASKRQANSPLHF.